These 10 T cell receptor beta chains were all obtained from the same sample, sequenced in a study of blood T cell repertoires in COVID-19. Profiling relied on immunoSEQ multiplex PCR, and the TCRdb table lists in-frame clones only, not all of them. Of some 260,000 clones in the sample, more than 70% are singletons; the top ten hold under 8%. The material sequenced was peripheral blood. The receptors come from a woman aged 25 to 39 with COVID-19, enrolled during active disease.

This chain links TRBV2 with TRBJ2-7; 7 nucleotides match TRBD2. CDR1 is SNHLY, CDR2 FYNNEI, per germline. The CDR3 covers 12 residues. V lost 6 bases to trimming and J lost 4 bases; unmatched junction nucleotides: 3. The CDR3 here is CASRGGVYEQYV. The CDR3 DNA sequence: TGTGCCAGCAGGGGAGGGGTTTACGAGCAGTACGTC.

This clone was picked up one time. The rearrangement joins TRBV30 to TRBJ1-2, with D unclear. Per the germline V gene, CDR1 is GTSNPN and CDR2 is SVGIG (reference sequence). The V gene lost 0 bases and the J gene lost 4 bases, with 9 bases spanning the gap. The length of the CDR3 is 13 residues. The CDR3 coding sequence is TGTGCCTGGAGTGTCGGGAATAGCTATGGCTACACCTTC. Amino acids: CAWSVGNSYGYTF. Together with reference TRBV30 and TRBJ1-2, the CDR3 gives the full variable domain: SQTIHQWPATLVQPVGSPLSLECTVEGTSNPNLYWYRQAAGRGLQLLFYSVGIGQISSEVPQNLSASRPQDRQFILSSKKLLLSDSGFYLCAWSVGNSYGYTFGSGTRLTVV.

V gene TRBV24-1 combines with J gene TRBJ1-1; D remains unclear. This CDR3 region has 14 residues. V shed 1 base and J shed 8 bases, with 13 bases lying between them. The germline gives CDR1 KGHDR, CDR2 SFDVKD. DNA for the CDR3: TGTGCCACCAGTGATTTTGGGCCCCCCTCGGAAGCTTTCTTT. This gives the protein CATSDFGPPSEAFF.

V is TRBV7-2 and J is TRBJ2-5; a possible D gene is TRBD2 (6 bases). This CDR3 has 15 amino acids. Trimming took off 1 base at V and 5 bases at J, with 14 bases between the two ends. Germline CDR1 reads SGHTA; CDR2 reads FQGNSA. CDR3 nucleotides: TGTGCCAGCAGCTTAGAAGCTTACGGGAGTGAGACCCAGTACTTC. Its protein is CASSLEAYGSETQYF.

V and J are TRBV28 and TRBJ2-1, with 10 bases matching TRBD1. The CDR3 runs 15 residues. J gave up 7 bases and V 6 bases, and 9 bases lay outside the gene matches. CDR1 and CDR2 (germline): MDHEN, SYDVKM. CDR3 sequence (DNA): TGTGCCAGCAGAACCTTAGGGGACAGGGGTAATGAGCAGTTCTTC. It specifies CASRTLGDRGNEQFF.

The chain links TRBV29-1 to TRBJ2-1; no clear D. V shed 3 bases and J shed 5 bases, with 5 bases lying between them. The germline gives CDR1 SQVTM, CDR2 ANQGSEA. This CDR3 spans 11 amino acids. As DNA, the CDR3 is TGCAGCGTTGACAGAAACAATGAGCAGTTCTTC. Amino acid sequence: CSVDRNNEQFF.

V usage is TRBV12-3 or TRBV12-4 and J usage is TRBJ1-4; D remains unclear. This CDR3 comprises 11 residues. V lost 3 bases to trimming and J lost 8 bases, with 4 bases between them. The CDR3 bases are TGTGCCAGCAGTTTGAGGGAAAAACTGTTTTTT. It codes for CASSLREKLFF.

This chain links TRBV21-1 with TRBJ2-7; the table's TRBD1 call for D was not verified on the DNA. TRBV21-1 is assigned pseudogene status. The CDR3 has 15 amino acids. CDR3 loop: CASSGQTKNPYEQYV. In DNA form, the CDR3 reads TGTGCCAGCTCTGGACAGACTAAGAATCCTTACGAGCAGTACGTC.

The CDR3 spells CASSLVSGDSGNTIYF. The CDR3 DNA reads TGTGCCAGCAGCTTGGTGTCAGGGGACTCTGGAAACACCATATATTTT. The chain couples TRBV5-6 to TRBJ1-3, with a possible D match to TRBD1 (6 bases). CDR1 is SGHDT and CDR2 is YYEEEE in the germline V gene. V lost 0 bases and J 0 bases, leaving 10 bases between the germline ends. The CDR3 consists of 16 residues.

The chain is built from TRBV12-3 or TRBV12-4 and TRBJ2-1; perhaps TRBD2 as D (5 bases). With 3 bases removed from V and 7 bases from J, the gap between germline ends came to 10 bases. This CDR3 has 13 residues. CDR3 loop: CASSFSGGNEQFF. The CDR3, as DNA: TGTGCCAGCAGTTTCAGCGGCGGTAATGAGCAGTTCTTC.